These 24 T cell receptor beta chains were sequenced from one sample in a study of blood T cell repertoires in COVID-19. Data came from immunoSEQ multiplex PCR; TCRdb stores just in-frame clones and leaves some out. The sample carries about 200,000 clones, about 86% recorded once. Material for sequencing was PBMCs or T cells enriched from blood (not recorded which). The receptors shown here come from a middle-aged woman with acute COVID-19.

The chain carries TRBV27 and TRBJ2-7; tentatively, D is TRBD2 (5 bases). CDR1 MNHEY and CDR2 SMNVEV come from the germline V gene (reference sequence). Trimming stripped 5 bases from V and 6 bases from J, with 20 bases between. This CDR3 region has 15 residues. The CDR3 loop reads CASSPQRAGPSEQYF. In DNA, the CDR3 is TGTGCCAGCAGTCCCCAGAGGGCGGGTCCGTCCGAGCAGTACTTC.

This chain joins TRBV5-1 and TRBJ1-3, with a tentative D call TRBD1 (5 bases). The CDR3 has 19 amino acids. The germline V gene encodes CDR1 SGHRS and CDR2 YFSETQ. V was trimmed by 3 bases and J by 2 bases, leaving 24 bases between them. CDR3 amino acids: CASSWFWKRDSPAGNTIYF. The CDR3 bases are TGCGCCAGCAGCTGGTTCTGGAAAAGAGACAGTCCCGCTGGAAACACCATATATTTT.

J is TRBJ2-7 and V is TRBV27; D remains unclear. V shed 2 bases and J shed 9 bases, with 14 bases lying between them. Germline CDR1 is MNHEY and CDR2 is SMNVEV (reference sequence). The CDR3 extends over 13 amino acids. The CDR3 is CASSLDLFSGQYF. Written as DNA, the CDR3 is TGTGCCAGCAGTTTAGATCTGTTTTCGGGGCAGTACTTC.

This chain links TRBV11-3 with TRBJ2-1, with a weak D call TRBD2 (5 bases). Trimming took off 1 base at V and 1 base at J, with 11 bases between the two ends. The CDR3 has 16 residues. Germline CDR1 reads SGHNT; CDR2 reads YENEEA. CDR3 DNA sequence: TGTGCCAGCAGCTTAGTGGTGATAGCGTCCTACAATGAGCAGTTCTTC. Translated, it gives CASSLVVIASYNEQFF.

The chain carries TRBV29-1 and TRBJ2-7; 7 bases agree with TRBD1. Germline assignment: CDR1 SQVTM and CDR2 ANQGSEA. Trimming removed 6 bases from V and 0 bases from J; junction bases left unmatched: 11. This CDR3 is built from 15 residues. For the CDR3, the DNA is TGCAGCGTCGCCCCCGGGACAGTTAGCTCCTACGAGCAGTACTTC. Protein product: CSVAPGTVSSYEQYF.

The V gene is TRBV27, the J gene TRBJ2-1; perhaps TRBD1 as D (5 bases). This CDR3 is built from 14 residues. Trimming shortened V by 1 base and J by 5 bases, and 9 bases separated the two germline ends. The germline V gene has CDR1 MNHEY and CDR2 SMNVEV (reference sequence). The CDR3 loop reads CASSLWIRDNEQFF. The CDR3 DNA follows: TGTGCCAGCAGTTTATGGATCAGGGACAATGAGCAGTTCTTC.

The chain has TRBV7-2 and TRBJ2-3; D is unresolved. The germline gives CDR1 SGHTA, CDR2 FQGNSA. The germline V and J ends were trimmed by 3 bases and 8 bases, with 6 bases remaining between them. This CDR3 is 11 amino acids long. The CDR3 DNA reads TGTGCCAGCAGCTTTGGCGGTACGCAGTATTTT. It yields the protein CASSFGGTQYF.

This chain uses TRBV5-8 with TRBJ2-3; possible D gene TRBD1, 5 bases. Germline V gene sequence: CDR1 SGHTS, CDR2 YDEGEE. Trimming pared 1 base from V and 0 bases from J, leaving 9 bases between. CDR3 length equals 15 residues. The CDR3 region is CASSLTTASTDTQYF. The CDR3 region has the DNA TGTGCCAGCAGCTTGACGACAGCCAGCACAGATACGCAGTATTTT.

This clone was observed once. The gene calls are TRBV28 and TRBJ2-7; 10 nucleotides align to TRBD1. In germline, CDR1 is MDHEN, CDR2 SYDVKM. The CDR3 covers 16 residues. The V gene end was trimmed by 3 bases and the J gene end by 6 bases; junction bases not matched to a gene: 11. The CDR3: CASSLFGGTGVREQYF. For the CDR3, the DNA is TGTGCCAGCAGTTTGTTTGGAGGGACAGGGGTCCGCGAGCAGTACTTC.

In this sample, this clone turned up once. This sequence joins TRBV2 and TRBJ2-5, with 10 bases that match TRBD1. Trimming removed 5 bases from V and 5 bases from J; junction bases left unmatched: 11. From germline, CDR1 is SNHLY and CDR2 FYNNEI. The CDR3 runs 16 residues. The CDR3 sequence is CASSPPGTGEGETQYF. CDR3 bases: TGTGCCAGCAGTCCACCCGGGACAGGGGAGGGGGAGACCCAGTACTTC.

V usage is TRBV11-2 and J usage is TRBJ2-1; the match to TRBD2 covers 11 bases. CDR3 length: 14 residues. Germline V gives CDR1 SGHAT, CDR2 FQNNGV. Trimming at V came to 3 bases and at J to 7 bases, leaving 2 bases not matched to a gene. The CDR3 here is CASSFSGRGNEQFF. The DNA for the CDR3 is TGTGCCAGCAGCTTTAGCGGGAGGGGGAATGAGCAGTTCTTC.

The V and J genes are TRBV5-1 and TRBJ1-6, with 10 bases that match TRBD1. This CDR3 contains 16 residues. The germline gives CDR1 SGHRS, CDR2 YFSETQ. Losses at the gene ends were 4 bases for V and 6 bases for J; bases not matched to a gene: 7. The CDR3 region has the DNA TGCGCCAGCAGCCCGGAGGACAGGGGGACTAATTCACCCCTCCACTTT. Protein product: CASSPEDRGTNSPLHF.

V gene TRBV14 combines with J gene TRBJ1-3; a weak D match, TRBD1 (5 bases). This CDR3 contains 16 residues. The germline gives CDR1 SGHDN, CDR2 FVKESK. Trimming took off 4 bases at V and 0 bases at J, with 13 bases between the two ends. CDR3 bases: TGTGCCAGCAGCCGGTTAGGGGCGGCCTCTGGAAACACCATATATTTT. Translation gives CASSRLGAASGNTIYF.

The CDR3 region has the DNA TGTGCCACCAGCAGAGATCGGGGCGGGGATGGTATCCAGTACTTC. Protein product: CATSRDRGGDGIQYF. This chain uses TRBV15 with TRBJ2-5; tentative D call: TRBD2 (6 bases). The CDR3 sequence is 15 residues long. Deletions cut 0 bases from V and 10 bases from J, with 18 bases between. Looked up from germline, CDR1 is LNHNV and CDR2 is YYDKDF (reference sequence). The entire variable domain, with the rest obtained from reference TRBV15 and TRBJ2-5, is as follows: DAMVIQNPRYQVTQFGKPVTLSCSQTLNHNVMYWYQQKSSQAPKLLFHYYDKDFNNEADTPDNFQSRRPNTSFCFLDIRSPGLGDTAMYLCATSRDRGGDGIQYFGPGTRLLVL.

The rearrangement links TRBV7-8 to TRBJ2-2; 9 positions match TRBD1. This CDR3 has 15 amino acids. The trim removed 5 bases at V and 5 bases at J, leaving 6 bases unmatched. CDR1 and CDR2 (germline): SGHVS, FQNEAQ. CDR3 sequence reads: CASSAGTGSTGELFF. In DNA form, the CDR3 reads TGTGCCAGCAGCGCCGGGACAGGGAGTACCGGGGAGCTGTTTTTT.

This sequence joins TRBV28 and TRBJ1-5; tentative D call: TRBD1 (6 bases). V shed 6 bases and J shed 6 bases, with 15 bases lying between them. Germline CDR1 and CDR2: MDHEN and SYDVKM. The CDR3 consists of 14 residues. As DNA, the CDR3 is TGTGCCAGCAGGGTTGGGGGGGCCTCTCAGCCCCAGCATTTT. This encodes CASRVGGASQPQHF. Full variable domain (outside the CDR3, taken from reference TRBV28 and TRBJ1-5): DVKVTQSSRYLVKRTGEKVFLECVQDMDHENMFWYRQDPGLGLRLIYFSYDVKMKEKGDIPEGYSVSREKKERFSLILESASTNQTSMYLCASRVGGASQPQHFGDGTRLSIL.

This chain links TRBV29-1 with TRBJ1-3; 7 nucleotides align to TRBD1. V lost 4 bases and J lost 3; bases outside the gene matches: 15. The CDR3 has 17 residues. Germline CDR1 reads SQVTM; CDR2 reads ANQGSEA. CDR3 residues: CSVVGGQSSFYGNTIYF. The CDR3 bases are TGCAGCGTTGTTGGGGGACAGTCTAGTTTCTATGGAAACACCATATATTTT.

A remark on this clone: Other DNA sequences in this sample translate to the same CDR3. The chain uses TRBV28 and TRBJ2-1; 12 nucleotides agree with TRBD2. From germline, CDR1 is MDHEN and CDR2 SYDVKM. Trimming took 2 bases from V and 4 from J; bases not matched to a gene: 3. CDR3 size: 16 residues. The CDR3 loop is CASSLPGTSGYNEQFF. CDR3 DNA sequence: TGTGCCAGCAGTTTACCCGGGACTAGCGGGTACAATGAGCAGTTCTTC.

V and J are TRBV7-9 and TRBJ1-3; D unresolved. Germline V lookup: CDR1 SEHNR, CDR2 FQNEAQ (reference sequence). Between the trimmed V and J ends, which lost 1 base and 8 bases, there was a span of 6 bases. CDR3 size: 12 residues. In DNA, the CDR3 is TGTGCCAGCAGCTTAGTGGCAGACACCATATATTTT. It yields the protein CASSLVADTIYF. Supplemented by reference TRBV7-9 and TRBJ1-3, the full variable domain reads DTGVSQNPRHKITKRGQNVTFRCDPISEHNRLYWYRQTLGQGPEFLTYFQNEAQLEKSRLLSDRFSAERPKGSFSTLEIQRTEQGDSAMYLCASSLVADTIYFGEGSWLTVV.

V is TRBV5-1 and J is TRBJ1-1; D ambiguous. Trimming cost V 2 bases and J 2 bases, with 7 bases left between them. The CDR3 covers 13 residues. The germline V gene has CDR1 SGHRS and CDR2 YFSETQ. CDR3 in DNA: TGCGCCAGCAGCTTAGAGGGAAACACTGAAGCTTTCTTT. Protein product: CASSLEGNTEAFF.

J is TRBJ1-5 and V is TRBV7-2; D is uncertain. Trimming removed 7 bases at V and 1 base at J, with 11 bases between. Germline CDR1 is SGHTA and CDR2 is FQGNSA. CDR3 size: 14 residues. The CDR3 DNA is TGTGCCAGCACCCCGCTCGGGAGCAATCAGCCCCAGCATTTT. It specifies CASTPLGSNQPQHF.

This clone is a singleton in its sample. The genes are TRBV11-2 and TRBJ1-1; D gene unclear. CDR3 length equals 16 residues. Between the trimmed V and J ends, which lost 3 bases and 6 bases, there was a span of 20 bases. Germline loops: CDR1 SGHAT, CDR2 FQNNGV. CDR3 protein: CASSLSGRTRRAEAFF. CDR3 nucleotides: TGTGCCAGCAGCTTGTCCGGACGGACCCGGAGGGCTGAAGCTTTCTTT.

The chain couples TRBV19 to TRBJ2-5; D is possibly TRBD1 (6 bases). Germline V lookup: CDR1 LNHDA, CDR2 SQIVND (reference sequence). Deletions cut 5 bases from V and 4 bases from J, with 17 bases between. This CDR3 region has 15 residues. The CDR3 sequence: CASSQRQGFGETQYF. The CDR3 region has the DNA TGTGCCAGTAGTCAGCGCCAGGGGTTTGGAGAGACCCAGTACTTC.

The chain joins TRBV6-6 to TRBJ1-2; no clear D gene. Trimming took off 7 bases at V and 1 base at J, with 4 bases between the two ends. Germline lookup yields CDR1 MNHNY and CDR2 SVGAGI (reference sequence). This CDR3 has 11 residues. CDR3 sequence: CASILNYGYTF. CDR3 nucleotides: TGTGCCAGCATTCTTAACTATGGCTACACCTTC.